This TCR beta chain was captured in a study of cytotoxic CD8 clonotypes in ibrutinib-treated CLL. Study-level points and caveats: In comparison with age-matched healthy donors, baseline clonality was higher and tracked circulating CD8+ T-cell counts.

TCR beta library input comprised about 1.9 micrograms of genomic DNA from cryopreserved PBMCs. The CDR3 is 15 amino acids. V lost 1 base and J 8 bases, leaving 17 bases between the germline ends. CDR1 and CDR2 (germline): MGHDK, SYGVNS. On this clone: Its antigen is undetermined.

Here immunoSEQ multiplex PCR was the method, and the copy in TCRdb shows in-frame clones only, minus some. Here the sample spans about 200,000 clones, over 60% being singletons. The sample consisted of PBMCs, taken after 24 months of ibrutinib treatment. The receptor comes from a human donor with chronic lymphocytic leukemia. V gene TRBV25-1 combines with J gene TRBJ1-2, with TRBD1 as a possible D gene (5 bases). The DNA for the CDR3 is TGTGCCAGCAGTGAATTCCGGGGACCGAGCGGAGGCTACACCTTC. Its protein product is CASSEFRGPSGGYTF.